Sequencing of this T cell receptor beta chain was carried out in a study of shared clonotypes between healthy human individuals. Findings and caveats of the study: Among non-shared clonotypes, generation probabilities were lower than among those shared by all four donors.

Comments on this clone: The target antigen is unknown.

Sequencing was performed with immunoSEQ multiplex PCR; in TCRdb, only in-frame clones are kept and a portion is missing. The sample holds 2 million to 2.5 million clones; 93% are singletons and the top ten take about 0.38%. The source of this sequence is a man aged 18 to 35 in good health. Some clones in this sample may be carry-over from other donors' samples. Sequences were obtained from naive CD4+ T cells from PBMCs. Subset noted: CD45RA+ positively selected.

The CDR3 DNA reads as TGCGCCAGCAGCCAAGAGGGACAGGGGGTGGGCGGCTACACCTTC. Residues: CASSQEGQGVGGYTF. This chain connects TRBV4-1 to TRBJ1-2; 11 nucleotides match TRBD1. The CDR3 totals 15 residues. J was trimmed by 8 bases and V by 0 bases; bases with no gene match: 5. Looked up from germline, CDR1 is MGHRA and CDR2 is YSYEKL.